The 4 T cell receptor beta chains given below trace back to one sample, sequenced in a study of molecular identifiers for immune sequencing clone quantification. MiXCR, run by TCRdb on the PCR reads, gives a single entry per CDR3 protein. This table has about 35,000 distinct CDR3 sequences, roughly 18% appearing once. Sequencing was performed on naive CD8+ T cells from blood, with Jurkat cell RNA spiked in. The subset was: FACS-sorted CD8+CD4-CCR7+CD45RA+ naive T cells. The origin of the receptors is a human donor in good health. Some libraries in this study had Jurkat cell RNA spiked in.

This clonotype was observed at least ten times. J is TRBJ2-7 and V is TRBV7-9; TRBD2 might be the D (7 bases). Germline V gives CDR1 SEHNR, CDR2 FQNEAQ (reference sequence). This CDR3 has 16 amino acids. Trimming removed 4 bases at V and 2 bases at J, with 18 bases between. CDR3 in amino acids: CASSSPAGARAYEQYF. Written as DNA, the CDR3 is TGTGCCAGCAGCTCCCCGGCGGGGGCGAGGGCCTACGAGCAGTACTTC.

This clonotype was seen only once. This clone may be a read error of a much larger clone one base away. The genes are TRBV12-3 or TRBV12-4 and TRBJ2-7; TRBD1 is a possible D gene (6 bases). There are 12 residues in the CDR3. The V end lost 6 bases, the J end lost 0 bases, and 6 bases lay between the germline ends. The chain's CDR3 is CASRTGSYEQYF. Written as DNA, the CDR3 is TGTGCCAGCAGGACAGGCTCCTACGAGCAGTACTTC.

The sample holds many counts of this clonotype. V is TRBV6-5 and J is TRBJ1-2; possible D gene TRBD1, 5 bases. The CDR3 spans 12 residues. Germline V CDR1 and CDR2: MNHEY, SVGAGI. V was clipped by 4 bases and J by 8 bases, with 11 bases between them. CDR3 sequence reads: CASSSEGVGYTF. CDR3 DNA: TGTGCCAGCAGTTCGGAAGGGGTCGGCTACACCTTC.

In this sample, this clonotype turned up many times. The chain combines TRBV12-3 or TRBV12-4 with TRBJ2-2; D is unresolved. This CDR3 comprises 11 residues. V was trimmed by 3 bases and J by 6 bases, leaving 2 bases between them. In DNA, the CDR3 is TGTGCCAGCAGTTTTGCCGGGGAGCTGTTTTTT. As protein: CASSFAGELFF.